The subject of this entry is one T cell receptor (beta chain). The data stem from a study of technical replicates of blood from several donors. Data came from immunoSEQ multiplex PCR; TCRdb stores just in-frame clones and leaves some out. The sample lists about 90,000 clones; approximately 94% were seen once. The CDR3 totals 15 residues. V was clipped by 2 bases and J by 6 bases, with 17 bases between them. Germline assignment: CDR1 SEHNR and CDR2 FQNEAQ (reference sequence). The chain uses TRBV7-9 and TRBJ2-7, with D tentatively TRBD2 (5 bases). Sequences were obtained from T cells isolated from PBMCs. The TCR originated in a human donor in good health. CDR3 sequence: CASSLSDGIRFEQYF. CDR3 DNA: TGTGCCAGCAGCTTATCAGACGGGATCCGTTTCGAGCAGTACTTC.